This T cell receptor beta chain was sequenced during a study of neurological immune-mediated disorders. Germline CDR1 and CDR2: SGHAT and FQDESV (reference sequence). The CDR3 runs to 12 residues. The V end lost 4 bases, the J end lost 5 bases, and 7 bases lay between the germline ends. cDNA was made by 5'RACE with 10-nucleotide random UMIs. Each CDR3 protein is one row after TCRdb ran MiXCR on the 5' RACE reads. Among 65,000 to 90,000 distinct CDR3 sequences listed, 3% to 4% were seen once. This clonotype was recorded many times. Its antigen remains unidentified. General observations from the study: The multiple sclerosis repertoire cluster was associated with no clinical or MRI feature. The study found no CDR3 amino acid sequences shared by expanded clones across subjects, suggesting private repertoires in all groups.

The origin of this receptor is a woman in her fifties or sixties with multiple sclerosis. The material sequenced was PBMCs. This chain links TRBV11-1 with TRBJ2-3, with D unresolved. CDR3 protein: CASSSSRDTQYF. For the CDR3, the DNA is TGTGCCAGCAGCTCCTCTCGAGATACGCAGTATTTT.